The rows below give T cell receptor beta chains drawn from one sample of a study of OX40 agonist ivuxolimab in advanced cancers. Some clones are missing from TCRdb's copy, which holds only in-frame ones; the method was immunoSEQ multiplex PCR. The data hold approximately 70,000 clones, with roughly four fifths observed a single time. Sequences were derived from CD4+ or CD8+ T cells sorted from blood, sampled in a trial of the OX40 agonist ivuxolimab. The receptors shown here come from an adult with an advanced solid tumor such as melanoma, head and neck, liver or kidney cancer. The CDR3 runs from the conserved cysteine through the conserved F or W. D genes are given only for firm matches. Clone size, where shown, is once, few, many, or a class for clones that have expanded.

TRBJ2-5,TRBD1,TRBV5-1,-,TGCGCCAGCAGCGTACAGGGGTCGGAGGAGACCCAGTACTTC,CASSVQGSEETQYF
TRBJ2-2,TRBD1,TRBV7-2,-,TGTGCCAGCAGCTCCCAGGGGGATGCCGGGGAGCTGTTTTTT,CASSSQGDAGELFF
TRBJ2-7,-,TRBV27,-,TGTGCCAGCAGCCTCCCGGGCCCGGGGCCCTACGAGCAGTACTTC,CASSLPGPGPYEQYF
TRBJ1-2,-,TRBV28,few,TGTGGCTGTAAAGTGGGGAACTATGGCTACACCTTC,CGCKVGNYGYTF
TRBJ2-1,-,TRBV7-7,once,TGTGCCAGCAGCCCCTCGGGGGACAATGAGCAGTTCTTC,CASSPSGDNEQFF
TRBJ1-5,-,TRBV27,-,TGTGCCAGCAGTCCCCGCCCTGATCAGCCCCAGCATTTT,CASSPRPDQPQHF
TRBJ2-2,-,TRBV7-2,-,TGTGCCAGCAGCTCCGGAGGAGGGCTGTTTTTT,CASSSGGGLFF
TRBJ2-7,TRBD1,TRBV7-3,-,TGTGCCAGCAGCTTTACTCCGGGACAGGGTATGGACGAGCAGTACTTC,CASSFTPGQGMDEQYF
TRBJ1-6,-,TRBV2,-,TGTGCCAGCTCAGAGGAAGGCTCCTATAATTCACCCCTCCACTTT,CASSEEGSYNSPLHF
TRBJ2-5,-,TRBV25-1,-,TGTGCCAGCCAGCGGGCAGGTGGGACCCAGTACTTC,CASQRAGGTQYF
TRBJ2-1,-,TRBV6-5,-,TGTGCCAGCAGTCTCCGGGGGGCCGGGAATGAGCAGTTCTTC,CASSLRGAGNEQFF
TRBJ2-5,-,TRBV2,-,TGTGCCAGCAGTGAAAGGGGGGGCAGCCAAGAGACCCAGTACTTC,CASSERGGSQETQYF
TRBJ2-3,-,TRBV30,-,TGTGCCTGGACTAGGGTCCGGATCACAGATACGCAGTATTTT,CAWTRVRITDTQYF
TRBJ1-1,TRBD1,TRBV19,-,TGTGCCAGTAGTATCCGGGACAGGGATGGAGAAGCTTTCTTT,CASSIRDRDGEAFF
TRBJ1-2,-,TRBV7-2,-,TGTGCCAGCACCGCAGGGAACTATGGCTACACCTTC,CASTAGNYGYTF
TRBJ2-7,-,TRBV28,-,TGTGCCAGCAGTTTACAGTCCTATCGGTACGAGCAGTACTTC,CASSLQSYRYEQYF
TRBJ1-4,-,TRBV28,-,TGTGCCAGCAGCCCTGAGGCAACTAATGAAAAACTGTTTTTT,CASSPEATNEKLFF
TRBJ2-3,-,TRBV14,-,TGTGCCAGCAGCCAAGATGCGTTAGATACGCAGTATTTT,CASSQDALDTQYF
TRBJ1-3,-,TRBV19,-,TGTGCCAGTAGGAGACAGTTTAGCGGAAACACCATATATTTT,CASRRQFSGNTIYF
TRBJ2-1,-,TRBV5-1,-,TGCGCCAGCAGCCCCGACGGGGGAAAGACCTACAATGAGCAGTTCTTC,CASSPDGGKTYNEQFF
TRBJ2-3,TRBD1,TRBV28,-,TGTGCCAGCTCCGGGACCGGGACAGGGACACAAAATACGCAGTATTTT,CASSGTGTGTQNTQYF
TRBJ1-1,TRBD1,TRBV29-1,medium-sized,TGCAGCGTTCAGCGGACAGGGGGACACACTGAAGCTTTCTTT,CSVQRTGGHTEAFF
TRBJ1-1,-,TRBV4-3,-,TGCGCCAGCAGCCAAGACGGGGGGGGAGATACTGAAGCTTTCTTT,CASSQDGGGDTEAFF
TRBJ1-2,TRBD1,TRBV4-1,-,TGCGCCAGCAGCCAAGATCGCAGGGGGCCTAACTATGGCTACACCTTC,CASSQDRRGPNYGYTF
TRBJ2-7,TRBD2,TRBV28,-,TGTGCCAGCAGTCCGATTCTAGCGGGAGCAGACGAGCAGTACTTC,CASSPILAGADEQYF
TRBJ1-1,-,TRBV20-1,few,TGCAGTGCTAGAGTGGACAGTGAAGCTTTCTTT,CSARVDSEAFF
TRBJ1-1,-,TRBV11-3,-,TGTGCCAGCAGCTTAGAGCCGGGTCGAGAGGCTTTCTTT,CASSLEPGREAFF
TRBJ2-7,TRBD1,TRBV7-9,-,TGTGCCAGCAGCTCGGGACAGGGCACCTACGAGCAGTACTTC,CASSSGQGTYEQYF
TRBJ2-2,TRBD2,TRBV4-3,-,TGCGCCAGCAGCCAAGCGGCTAGCGGGGGGAACACCGGGGAGCTGTTTTTT,CASSQAASGGNTGELFF
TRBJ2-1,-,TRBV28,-,TGTGCCAGCAGTTCTGGGGGGGCCCGCAATGAGCAGTTCTTC,CASSSGGARNEQFF
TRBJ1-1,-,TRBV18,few,TGTGCCAGCTCACCCCTCCGCGGGGTCAACACTGAAGCTTTCTTT,CASSPLRGVNTEAFF
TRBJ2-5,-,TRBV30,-,TGTGCCTGGAGTGTACTGGGGACGGGGACCCAGTACTTC,CAWSVLGTGTQYF
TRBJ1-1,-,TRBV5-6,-,TGTGCCAGCAGCTTGGAGCAGGGGAACACTGAAGCTTTCTTT,CASSLEQGNTEAFF
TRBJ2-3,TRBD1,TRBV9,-,TGTGCCAGCAGCGAGTCCGGGACAGGGAGTCGAACAGATACGCAGTATTTT,CASSESGTGSRTDTQYF
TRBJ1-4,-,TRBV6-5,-,TGTGCCAGCAGACCTCGGGGGTTCAGCGAAAAACTGTTTTTT,CASRPRGFSEKLFF
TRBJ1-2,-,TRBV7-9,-,TGTGCCAGCAGCTTAGCGTCAGGGTACGGCTACACCTTC,CASSLASGYGYTF
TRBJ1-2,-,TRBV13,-,TGTGCCAGCAGCTTAGCCCGGGGGCCAGGGACTTACGGCTACACCTTC,CASSLARGPGTYGYTF
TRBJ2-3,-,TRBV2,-,TGTGCCAGCAGTGAAAACACTGCGGATACGCAGTATTTT,CASSENTADTQYF
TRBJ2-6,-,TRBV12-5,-,TGTGCTAGTGGGAGAACAGGATCGCTCTCTGGGGCCAACGTCCTGACTTTC,CASGRTGSLSGANVLTF
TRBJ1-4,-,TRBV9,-,TGTGCCAGCAGCGGACATACCGAGGGAGGGACAAATGAAAAACTGTTTTTT,CASSGHTEGGTNEKLFF
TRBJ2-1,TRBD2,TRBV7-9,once,TGTGCCAGCAGCTCGGGACTAGCGGGTTACAATGAGCAGTTCTTC,CASSSGLAGYNEQFF
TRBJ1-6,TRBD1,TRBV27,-,TGTGCCACCCACGCGGGACAGGGAAATTCACCCCTCCACTTT,CATHAGQGNSPLHF
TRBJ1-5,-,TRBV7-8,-,TGTGCCAGCAGCTTATCGTTCGGGGGGGATCAGCCCCAGCATTTT,CASSLSFGGDQPQHF
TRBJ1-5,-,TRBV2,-,TGTGCCAGCAGTGACGGAGCTGGCCGGGGGGGGAGCAATCAGCCCCAGCATTTT,CASSDGAGRGGSNQPQHF
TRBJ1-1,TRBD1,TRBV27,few,TGTGCCAGCAGTTTATATGGCTTGGGACAGGGGGACACTGAAGCTTTCTTT,CASSLYGLGQGDTEAFF
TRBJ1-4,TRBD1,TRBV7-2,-,TGTGCCAGCAGCTTGGACAGGGTTTCTAATGAAAAACTGTTTTTT,CASSLDRVSNEKLFF
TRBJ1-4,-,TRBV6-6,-,TGTGCCAGCAGTTACACCCCGTCTAATGAAAAACTGTTTTTT,CASSYTPSNEKLFF
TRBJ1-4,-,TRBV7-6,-,TGTGCCAGCAGCTTAACTAGTAATGAAAAACTGTTTTTT,CASSLTSNEKLFF
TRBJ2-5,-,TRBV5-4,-,TGTGCCAGCAGCCCACCTCGGGGAGAGACCCAGTACTTC,CASSPPRGETQYF
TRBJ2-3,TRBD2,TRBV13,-,TGTGCCAGCAGCCAGGAAACCCTAGCGGGGGGGAGCACAGATACGCAGTATTTT,CASSQETLAGGSTDTQYF
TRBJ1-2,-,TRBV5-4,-,TGTGCCAGCAGCATCGGGGCTAACTATGGCTACACCTTC,CASSIGANYGYTF
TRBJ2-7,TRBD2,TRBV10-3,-,TGTGCCATCAGTGACAGCGGGAGGGACTACGAGCAGTACTTC,CAISDSGRDYEQYF
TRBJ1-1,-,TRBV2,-,TGTGCCACCACCTTTATGTTTACTGAAGCTTTCTTT,CATTFMFTEAFF
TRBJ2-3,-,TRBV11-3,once,TGTGCCAGCAGCTACCAATATCCAGATACGCAGTATTTT,CASSYQYPDTQYF
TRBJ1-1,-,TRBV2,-,TGTGCCAGCAGCTATTCGGGTGTGAACACTGAAGCTTTCTTT,CASSYSGVNTEAFF